The entry below gives a single TCR beta chain sequence along with its context. The antigen remains unidentified. Between the trimmed V and J ends, which lost 0 bases and 4 bases, there was a span of 16 bases. The CDR3 extends over 16 amino acids. Germline V lookup: CDR1 SGDLS, CDR2 YYNGEE. The data were obtained in a study of cytomegalovirus exposure and HLA in healthy donors. The study's findings and limits: Being indistinguishable, some V segments were excluded, TRBV6-2 and TRBV6-3 among them.

Researchers ran the PCR with 60 Vbeta and 13 Jbeta primers. Sequencing used immunoSEQ multiplex PCR; TCRdb keeps in-frame clones, though not all of them. Counted here are 90,000 to 100,000 clones, approximately 71% occurring once; the ten biggest clones make up 2.5% to 3%. Input material: PBMCs. The clonotype comes from a man aged 45-60 years in good health and CMV-seronegative. The chain combines TRBV9 with TRBJ1-1, with D uncertain. The CDR3 DNA is TGTGCCAGCAGCGTAGAACCTACGAGGTTGGGCACTGAAGCTTTCTTT. Translated, it gives CASSVEPTRLGTEAFF.